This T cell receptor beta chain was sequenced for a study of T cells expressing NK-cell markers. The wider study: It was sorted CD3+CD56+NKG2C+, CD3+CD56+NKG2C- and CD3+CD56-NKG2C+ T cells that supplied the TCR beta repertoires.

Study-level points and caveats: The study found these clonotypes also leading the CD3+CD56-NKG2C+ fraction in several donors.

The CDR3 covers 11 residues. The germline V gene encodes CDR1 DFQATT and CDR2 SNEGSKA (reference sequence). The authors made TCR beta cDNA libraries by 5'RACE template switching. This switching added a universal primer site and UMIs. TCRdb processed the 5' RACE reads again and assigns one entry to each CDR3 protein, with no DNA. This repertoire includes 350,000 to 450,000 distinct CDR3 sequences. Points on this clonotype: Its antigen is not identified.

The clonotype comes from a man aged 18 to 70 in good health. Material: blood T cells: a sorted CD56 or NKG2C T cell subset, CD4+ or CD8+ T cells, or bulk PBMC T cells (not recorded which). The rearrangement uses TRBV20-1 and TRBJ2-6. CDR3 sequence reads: CHPPGANVLTF.